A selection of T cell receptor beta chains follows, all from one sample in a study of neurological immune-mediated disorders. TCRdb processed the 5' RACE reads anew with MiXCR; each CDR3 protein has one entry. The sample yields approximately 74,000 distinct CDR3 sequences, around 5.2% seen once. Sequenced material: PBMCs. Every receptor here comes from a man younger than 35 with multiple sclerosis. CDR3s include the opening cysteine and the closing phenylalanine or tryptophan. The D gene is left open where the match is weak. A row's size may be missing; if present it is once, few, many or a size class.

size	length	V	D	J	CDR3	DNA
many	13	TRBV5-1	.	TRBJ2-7	CASSLSLLYEQYF	TGCGCCAGCAGCCTCTCTCTTTTATACGAGCAGTACTTC
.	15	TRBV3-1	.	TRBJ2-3	CASRKGSTSTDTQYF	TGTGCCAGCAGGAAGGGGAGTACAAGCACAGATACGCAGTATTTT
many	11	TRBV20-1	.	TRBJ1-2	CSASGTNGYTF	TGCAGTGCTAGCGGGACAAATGGCTACACCTTC
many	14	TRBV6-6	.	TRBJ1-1	CASSYWSGNTEAFF	TGTGCCAGCAGTTATTGGTCAGGGAACACTGAAGCTTTCTTT
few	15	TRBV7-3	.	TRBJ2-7	CASSLTPETSYEQYF	TGTGCCAGCAGCTTAACACCGGAAACCTCCTACGAGCAGTACTTC
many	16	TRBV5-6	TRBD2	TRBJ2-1	CASSFRLGLAHNEQFF	TGTGCCAGCAGCTTCCGTTTGGGACTAGCCCACAATGAGCAGTTCTTC
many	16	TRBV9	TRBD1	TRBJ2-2	CASSATGASNTGELFF	TGTGCCAGCAGCGCAACAGGGGCCTCGAACACCGGGGAGCTGTTTTTT
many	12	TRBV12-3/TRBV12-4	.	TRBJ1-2	CASSLVDQSYTF	TGTGCCAGCAGTTTAGTAGACCAAAGCTACACCTTC
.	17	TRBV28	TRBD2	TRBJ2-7	CASSSVLAGEKTYEQYF	TGTGCCAGCAGTTCGGTACTAGCGGGAGAGAAAACCTACGAGCAGTACTTC
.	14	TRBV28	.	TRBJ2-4	CASSLWKGEKIQYF	TGTGCCAGCAGTTTATGGAAGGGGGAAAAAATTCAGTACTTC
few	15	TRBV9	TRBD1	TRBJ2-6	CASSLTGGRANVLTF	TGTGCCAGCAGCCTCACAGGGGGGAGGGCCAACGTCCTGACTTTC
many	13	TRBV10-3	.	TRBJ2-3	CAINPGGTDTQYF	TGTGCCATCAACCCGGGAGGCACAGATACGCAGTATTTT
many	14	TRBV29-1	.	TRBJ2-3	CSVDGVASTDTQYF	TGCAGCGTTGATGGCGTAGCTAGCACAGATACGCAGTATTTT
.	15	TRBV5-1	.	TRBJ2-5	CASSLVGHLQETQYF	TGCGCCAGCAGCTTGGTTGGACATCTACAAGAGACCCAGTACTTC